This is a list of T cell receptor beta chains from one sample in a study of beta chain features in type 1 diabetes. Profiled with immunoSEQ multiplex PCR; TCRdb holds only in-frame clones, not every one. The sample shows almost 350,000 clones, less than 10% of them seen only once. Source material: central memory CD4+ T cells from blood. All receptors come from a young woman in good health. The CDR3 runs from the conserved cysteine through the conserved F or W. The order of the fields is V gene, clone size, J gene, D gene, CDR3 DNA, CDR3 protein. A D gene is named only where the DNA matches it firmly. Clone size is stated in some rows and not others, as once, few, many or a class when expanded.

TRBV28	few	TRBJ2-7	TRBD1	TGTGCCAGCAGTTTATGGGACATGGACAGGGGGCCGGGGGAGCAGTACTTC	CASSLWDMDRGPGEQYF
TRBV10-3	NA	TRBJ2-6	NA	TGTGCCATCAGTGGGCAGTCTGGGGCCAACGTCCTGACTTTC	CAISGQSGANVLTF
TRBV2	few	TRBJ2-1	TRBD2	TGTGCCAGCGGGGCGGGAGATATCAATGAGCAGTTCTTC	CASGAGDINEQFF
TRBV6-1	NA	TRBJ1-2	TRBD1	TGTGCCAGCAGTTCGACAGGGGGTAACTATGGCTACACCTTC	CASSSTGGNYGYTF
TRBV7-2	few	TRBJ2-3	TRBD2	TGTGCCAGCAGCCAGGGGCTAGCGGGGCAGGCAGATACGCAGTATTTT	CASSQGLAGQADTQYF
TRBV5-1	NA	TRBJ2-3	TRBD1	TGCGCCAGCAGCGACAGGGGCTTCACAGATACGCAGTATTTT	CASSDRGFTDTQYF
TRBV7-9	NA	TRBJ2-3	TRBD2	TGTGCCAGCAGCTTCGGGAGGGCCACAGATACGCAGTATTTT	CASSFGRATDTQYF
TRBV19	NA	TRBJ2-7	NA	TGTGCCAGTAGTATCGGGTATGCCTACGAGCAGTACTTC	CASSIGYAYEQYF
TRBV7-8	NA	TRBJ2-7	TRBD1	TGTGCCAGCAGCTTAAACAGGGGCGAGCAGTACTTC	CASSLNRGEQYF
TRBV7-2	NA	TRBJ2-7	TRBD1	TGTGCCAGCAGCACAAAGGACAGGGCCGGCTACGAGCAGTACTTC	CASSTKDRAGYEQYF
TRBV7-2	few	TRBJ2-1	NA	TGTGCCAGCAGCCTACTAGCTTACGGTGAGCAGTTCTTC	CASSLLAYGEQFF
TRBV28	NA	TRBJ1-1	TRBD1	TGTGCCAGCAGTTTATGGGAGGGGGCTTGGAACACTGAAGCTTTCTTT	CASSLWEGAWNTEAFF
TRBV11-1	NA	TRBJ2-7	NA	TGTGCCAGCAGCCCCGATGGGACGCCTTCCTACGAGCAGTACTTC	CASSPDGTPSYEQYF
TRBV7-2	NA	TRBJ1-1	NA	TGTGCCAGCAGCTTGTATTGGACCTCTGGCACTGAAGCTTTCTTT	CASSLYWTSGTEAFF
TRBV9	few	TRBJ2-3	NA	TGTGCCAGCAGCGGACGCAGGGGAGGGCCCACAGATACGCAGTATTTT	CASSGRRGGPTDTQYF
TRBV10-1	NA	TRBJ2-7	NA	TGCGCCAGCAGTGAGTCCTGGGGGCACGAGCAGTACTTC	CASSESWGHEQYF
TRBV10-3	many	TRBJ2-1	NA	TGTGCCATCAGTCCACAGGGCGTCGATGCTCATGAGCAGTTCTTC	CAISPQGVDAHEQFF
TRBV7-3	few	TRBJ2-3	NA	TGTGCCAGCAGCTTAAATGGTTTAGCGGCTGATACGCAGTATTTT	CASSLNGLAADTQYF
TRBV29-1	NA	TRBJ1-5	NA	TGCAGCGTAGGGGGGCTTGATGTCAATCAGCCCCAGCATTTT	CSVGGLDVNQPQHF
TRBV19	few	TRBJ2-3	NA	TGTGCCAGTAGTATAGGGGGCATCCCAGATACGCAGTATTTT	CASSIGGIPDTQYF
TRBV7-2	few	TRBJ2-1	NA	TGTGCCAGCAGCTCGACCGGGACTTACAATGAGCAGTTCTTC	CASSSTGTYNEQFF
TRBV5-6	few	TRBJ1-1	TRBD1	TGTGCCAGCAGCGCCGGACAGGGCGAAGCTTTCTTT	CASSAGQGEAFF
TRBV7-2	NA	TRBJ2-5	NA	TGTGCCAGCAGCTCCGACAATCGGGGCTGGGAGACCCAGTACTTC	CASSSDNRGWETQYF
TRBV5-1	NA	TRBJ2-7	NA	TGCGCCAGCAGCTTGGCCTTGGTAGGGACCTACGAGCAGTACTTC	CASSLALVGTYEQYF
TRBV6-5	few	TRBJ1-2	TRBD1	TGTGCCAGCGAGGGGGCCTATGGCTACACCTTC	CASEGAYGYTF
TRBV5-8	NA	TRBJ2-3	NA	TGTGCCAGCAGAAACGACAGGACAAGCACAGATACGCAGTATTTT	CASRNDRTSTDTQYF
TRBV5-6	few	TRBJ2-2	TRBD2	TGTGCCAGCAGCTTAGGACTAGCGGCGACCGGGGAGCTGTTTTTT	CASSLGLAATGELFF
TRBV11-2	NA	TRBJ2-5	NA	TGTGCCAGCAGCTTAAGGGCAGGCCTGGGGGAGACCCAGTACTTC	CASSLRAGLGETQYF
TRBV11-2	NA	TRBJ2-3	NA	TGTGCCATCAGACCCGGGGGAGATACGCAGTATTTT	CAIRPGGDTQYF
TRBV7-9	few	TRBJ2-3	NA	TGTGCCAGCAGCTCGGGGCTAGGGGATACGCAGTATTTT	CASSSGLGDTQYF
TRBV7-2	few	TRBJ2-3	NA	TGTGCCAGCAGCTTATGGGAGGATGCCGCAGATACGCAGTATTTT	CASSLWEDAADTQYF
TRBV14	many	TRBJ2-5	NA	TGTGCCAGCAGCCACATGGACAGACACCAAGAGACCCAGTACTTC	CASSHMDRHQETQYF
TRBV19	NA	TRBJ2-1	TRBD1	TGTGCCAGTAAGGACAGGGATTTCTACAATGAGCAGTTCTTC	CASKDRDFYNEQFF
TRBV7-8	few	TRBJ2-7	TRBD2	TGTGCCAGCAGCCTCCTAGCGGGAGGGCCCTACGAGCAGTACTTC	CASSLLAGGPYEQYF
TRBV4-3	few	TRBJ2-2	NA	TGCGCCAGCAGCCAAGTCTGGTCCGGGGAGCTGTTTTTT	CASSQVWSGELFF
TRBV5-1	NA	TRBJ2-1	NA	TGCGCCAGCAGCTTGGTAGTATCCGCTGACAATGAGCAGTTCTTC	CASSLVVSADNEQFF
TRBV29-1	few	TRBJ2-4	NA	TGCAGCGTTGCCGGGGGATCCAAAAACATTCAGTACTTC	CSVAGGSKNIQYF
TRBV21-1	few	TRBJ2-3	NA	TGTGCCAGCAGCAATGCGGGAGGCGGCACAGATACGCAGTATTTT	CASSNAGGGTDTQYF
TRBV5-1	NA	TRBJ1-2	NA	TGCGCCAGCAGCCTACTAAGGGCCGATGGCTACACCTTC	CASSLLRADGYTF
TRBV4-1	NA	TRBJ2-7	TRBD1	TGCGCCAGCAGCCAAGTTGGGGACAGGGTCCACGAGCAGTACTTC	CASSQVGDRVHEQYF
TRBV29-1	few	TRBJ1-5	NA	TGCAGCGTAAAATCTGTGGGCGATCAGCCCCAGCATTTT	CSVKSVGDQPQHF
TRBV15	many	TRBJ1-5	NA	TGTGCCACCAGCAGAGTTAGGGGCACGGGGGTCTATAGCAATCAGCCCCAGCATTTT	CATSRVRGTGVYSNQPQHF
TRBV27	few	TRBJ1-2	NA	TGTGCCAGCAACAAACAGATTGTTGAATATGGCTACACCTTC	CASNKQIVEYGYTF
TRBV5-8	few	TRBJ2-7	NA	TGTGCCAGCAGTCCAGGACAGTTTCTCTCCTACGAGCAGTACTTC	CASSPGQFLSYEQYF
TRBV11-2	NA	TRBJ2-1	NA	TGTGCCAGCAGCTTAGGGCTGTACAATGAGCAGTTCTTC	CASSLGLYNEQFF
TRBV9	few	TRBJ2-1	NA	TGTGCCAGCAGCCCCCCCGGCCGGATCAATGAGCAGTTCTTC	CASSPPGRINEQFF
TRBV28	many	TRBJ2-7	NA	TGTGCCAGCAGTTTCGGCTACTACGAGCAGTACTTC	CASSFGYYEQYF
TRBV18	NA	TRBJ2-5	TRBD2	TGTGCCAGCTCACCACGGGACTACCAGTACTTC	CASSPRDYQYF
TRBV29-1	NA	TRBJ1-1	TRBD1	TGCAGCGTTGACCGACAGGGGGCTGGCACTGAAGCTTTCTTT	CSVDRQGAGTEAFF